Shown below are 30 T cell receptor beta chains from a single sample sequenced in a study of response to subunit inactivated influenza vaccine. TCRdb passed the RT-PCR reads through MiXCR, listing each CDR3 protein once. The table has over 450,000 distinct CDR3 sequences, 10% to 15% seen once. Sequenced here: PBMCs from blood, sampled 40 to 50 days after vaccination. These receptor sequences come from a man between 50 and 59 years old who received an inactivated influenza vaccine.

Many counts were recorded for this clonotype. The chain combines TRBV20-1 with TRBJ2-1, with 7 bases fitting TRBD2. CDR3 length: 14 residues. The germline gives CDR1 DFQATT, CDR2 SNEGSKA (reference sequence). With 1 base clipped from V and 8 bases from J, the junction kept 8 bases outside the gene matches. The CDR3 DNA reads TGCAGTGCTAGAGTGCCAGGGACTACCCATGAGCAGTTCTTC. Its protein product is CSARVPGTTHEQFF.

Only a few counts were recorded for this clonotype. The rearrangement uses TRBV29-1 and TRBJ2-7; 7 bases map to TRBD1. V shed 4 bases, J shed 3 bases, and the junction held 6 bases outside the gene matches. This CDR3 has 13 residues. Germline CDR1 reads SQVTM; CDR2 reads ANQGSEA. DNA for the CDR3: TGCAGCGTTGCCTCCGGGACAGACTACGAGCAGTACTTC. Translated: CSVASGTDYEQYF.

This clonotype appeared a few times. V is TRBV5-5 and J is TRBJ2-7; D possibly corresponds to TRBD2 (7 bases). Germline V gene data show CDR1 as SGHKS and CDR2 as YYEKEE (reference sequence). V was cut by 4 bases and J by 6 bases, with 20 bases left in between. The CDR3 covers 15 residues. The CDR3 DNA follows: TGTGCCAGCAGCGGGGTGCATGGGGGGGCCGGCGAGCAGTACTTC. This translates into CASSGVHGGAGEQYF.

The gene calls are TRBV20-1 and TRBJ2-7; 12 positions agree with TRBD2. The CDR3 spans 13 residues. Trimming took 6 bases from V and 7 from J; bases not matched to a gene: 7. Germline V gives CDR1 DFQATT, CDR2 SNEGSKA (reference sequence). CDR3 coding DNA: TGCAGTGCCAAGACTAGCGGGAGTGGGGAGCAGTACTTC. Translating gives CSAKTSGSGEQYF.

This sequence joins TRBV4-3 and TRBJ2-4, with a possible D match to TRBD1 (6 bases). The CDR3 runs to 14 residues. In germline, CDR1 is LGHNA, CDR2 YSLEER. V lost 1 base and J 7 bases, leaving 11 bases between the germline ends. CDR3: CASSQASGVNIQYF. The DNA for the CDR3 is TGCGCCAGCAGCCAAGCTTCAGGGGTCAACATTCAGTACTTC.

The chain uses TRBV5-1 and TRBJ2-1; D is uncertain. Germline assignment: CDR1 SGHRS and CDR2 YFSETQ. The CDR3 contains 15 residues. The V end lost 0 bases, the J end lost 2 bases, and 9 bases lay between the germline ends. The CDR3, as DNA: TGCGCCAGCAGCTTGGTCGTAGGAACCTACAATGAGCAGTTCTTC. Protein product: CASSLVVGTYNEQFF.

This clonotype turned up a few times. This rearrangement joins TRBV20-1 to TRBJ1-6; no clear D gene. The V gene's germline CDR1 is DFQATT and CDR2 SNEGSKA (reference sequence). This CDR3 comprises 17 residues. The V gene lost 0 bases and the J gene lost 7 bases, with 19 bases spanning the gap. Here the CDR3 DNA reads TGCAGTGCTAGAGACAAGGGCAGAGTGAGGAAGAATTCACCCCTCCACTTT. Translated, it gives CSARDKGRVRKNSPLHF.

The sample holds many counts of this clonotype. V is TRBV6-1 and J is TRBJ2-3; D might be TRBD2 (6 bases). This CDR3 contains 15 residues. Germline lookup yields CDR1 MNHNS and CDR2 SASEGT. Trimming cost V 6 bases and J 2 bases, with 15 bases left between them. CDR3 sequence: CASSLTRRDTDTQYF. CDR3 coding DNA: TGTGCCAGCAGCCTGACTAGGAGAGACACAGATACGCAGTATTTT.

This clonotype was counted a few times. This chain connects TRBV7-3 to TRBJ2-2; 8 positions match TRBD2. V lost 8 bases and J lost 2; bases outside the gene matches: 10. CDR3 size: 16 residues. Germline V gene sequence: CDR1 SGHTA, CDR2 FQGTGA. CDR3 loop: CASGPVAGQNTGELFF. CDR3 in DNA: TGTGCCAGCGGGCCCGTAGCGGGGCAAAACACCGGGGAGCTGTTTTTT.

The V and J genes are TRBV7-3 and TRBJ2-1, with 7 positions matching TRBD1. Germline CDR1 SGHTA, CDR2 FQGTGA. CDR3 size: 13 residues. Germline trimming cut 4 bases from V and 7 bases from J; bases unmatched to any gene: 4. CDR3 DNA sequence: TGTGCCAGCAGCTGGACAGGTCGAAATGAGCAGTTCTTC. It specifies CASSWTGRNEQFF.

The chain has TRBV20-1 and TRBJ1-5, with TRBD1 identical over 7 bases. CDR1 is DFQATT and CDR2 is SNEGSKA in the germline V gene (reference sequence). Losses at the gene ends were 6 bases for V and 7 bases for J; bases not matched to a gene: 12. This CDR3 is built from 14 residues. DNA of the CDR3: TGCAGTGCGACCCGGGACAGTGCTTCCCAGCCCCAGCATTTT. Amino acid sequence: CSATRDSASQPQHF.

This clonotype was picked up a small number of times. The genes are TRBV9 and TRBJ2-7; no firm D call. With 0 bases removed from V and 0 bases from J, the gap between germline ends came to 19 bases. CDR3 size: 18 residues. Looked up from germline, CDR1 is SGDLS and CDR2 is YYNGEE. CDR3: CASSVVSLTTAFSYEQYF. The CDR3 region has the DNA TGTGCCAGCAGCGTAGTGTCCCTCACGACGGCGTTCTCCTACGAGCAGTACTTC.

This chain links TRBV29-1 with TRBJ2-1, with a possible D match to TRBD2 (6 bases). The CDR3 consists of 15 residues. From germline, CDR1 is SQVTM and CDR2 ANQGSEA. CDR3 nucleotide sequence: TGCAGAGATATATGCTGGGGAGGCTCCTACAATGAGCAGTTCTTC. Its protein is CRDICWGGSYNEQFF.

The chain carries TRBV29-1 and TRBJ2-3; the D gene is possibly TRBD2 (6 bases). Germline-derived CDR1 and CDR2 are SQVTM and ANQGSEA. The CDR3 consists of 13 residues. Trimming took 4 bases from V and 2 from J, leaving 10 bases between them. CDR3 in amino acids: CSVGAGPTDTQYF. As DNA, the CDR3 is TGCAGCGTTGGAGCGGGTCCCACAGATACGCAGTATTTT.

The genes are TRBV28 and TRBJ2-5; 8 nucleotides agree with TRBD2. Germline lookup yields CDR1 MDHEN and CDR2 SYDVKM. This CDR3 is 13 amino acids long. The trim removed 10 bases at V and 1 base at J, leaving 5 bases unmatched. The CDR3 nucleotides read TGTGCCATCTCGGGAGGGATCCAAGAGACCCAGTACTTC. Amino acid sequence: CAISGGIQETQYF.

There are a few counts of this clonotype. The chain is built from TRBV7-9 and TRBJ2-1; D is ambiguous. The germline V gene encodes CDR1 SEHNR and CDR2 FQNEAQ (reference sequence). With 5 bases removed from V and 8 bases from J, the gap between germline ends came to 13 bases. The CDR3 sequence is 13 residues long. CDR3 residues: CASSNSNFYEQFF. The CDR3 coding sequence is TGTGCCAGCAGCAATTCAAACTTTTATGAGCAGTTCTTC.

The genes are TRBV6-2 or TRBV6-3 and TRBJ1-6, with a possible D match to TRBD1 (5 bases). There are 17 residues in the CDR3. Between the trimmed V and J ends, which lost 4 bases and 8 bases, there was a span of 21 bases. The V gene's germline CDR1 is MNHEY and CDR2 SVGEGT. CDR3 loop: CASSSIRVRDVDSPLHF. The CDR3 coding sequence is TGTGCCAGCAGTTCCATCAGGGTTCGGGATGTGGATTCACCCCTCCACTTT.

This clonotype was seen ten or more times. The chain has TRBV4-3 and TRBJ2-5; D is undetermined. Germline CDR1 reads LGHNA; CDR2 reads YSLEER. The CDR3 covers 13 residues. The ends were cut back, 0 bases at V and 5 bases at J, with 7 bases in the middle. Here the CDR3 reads CASSQDRVETQYF. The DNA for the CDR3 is TGCGCCAGCAGCCAAGATCGGGTGGAGACCCAGTACTTC.

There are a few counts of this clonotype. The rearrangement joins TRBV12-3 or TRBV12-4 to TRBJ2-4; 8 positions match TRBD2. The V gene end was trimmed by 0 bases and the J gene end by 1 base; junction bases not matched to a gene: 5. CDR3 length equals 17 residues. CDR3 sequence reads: CASSLASGGRAKNIQYF. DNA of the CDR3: TGTGCCAGCAGTTTAGCGTCGGGCGGGAGGGCCAAAAACATTCAGTACTTC.

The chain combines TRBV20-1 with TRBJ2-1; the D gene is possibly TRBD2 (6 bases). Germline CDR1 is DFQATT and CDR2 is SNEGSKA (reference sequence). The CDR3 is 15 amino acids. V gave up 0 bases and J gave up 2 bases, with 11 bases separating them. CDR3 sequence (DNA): TGCAGTGCTAGAGATTCCGGGACTGCCTACAATGAGCAGTTCTTC. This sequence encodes CSARDSGTAYNEQFF.

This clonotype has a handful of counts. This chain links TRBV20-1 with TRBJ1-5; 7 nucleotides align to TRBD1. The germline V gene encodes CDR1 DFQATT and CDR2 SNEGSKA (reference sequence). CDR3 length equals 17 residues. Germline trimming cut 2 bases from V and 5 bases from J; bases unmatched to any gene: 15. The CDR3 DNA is TGCAGTGCTAGATCCCTGAGGGGGCCCGACGTCTATCAGCCCCAGCATTTT. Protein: CSARSLRGPDVYQPQHF.

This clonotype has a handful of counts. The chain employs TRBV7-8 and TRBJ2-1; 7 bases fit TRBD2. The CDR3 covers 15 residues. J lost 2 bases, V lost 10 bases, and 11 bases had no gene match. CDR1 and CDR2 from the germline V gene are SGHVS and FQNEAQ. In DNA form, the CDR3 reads TGTGCCACCCGATCCCCTAGCGGACCCTACAATGAGCAGTTCTTC. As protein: CATRSPSGPYNEQFF.

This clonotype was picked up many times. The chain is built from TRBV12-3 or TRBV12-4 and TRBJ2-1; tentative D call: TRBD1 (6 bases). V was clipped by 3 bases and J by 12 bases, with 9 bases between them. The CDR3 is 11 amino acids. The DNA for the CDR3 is TGTGCCAGCAGTTTGGGCAGGGGGCAGTTCTTC. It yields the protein CASSLGRGQFF.

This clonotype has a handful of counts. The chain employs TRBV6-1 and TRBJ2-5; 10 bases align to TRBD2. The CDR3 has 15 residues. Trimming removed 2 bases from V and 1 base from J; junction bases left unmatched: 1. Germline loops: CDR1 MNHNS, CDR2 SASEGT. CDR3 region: CASSELAGGQETQYF. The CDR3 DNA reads TGTGCCAGCAGTGAATTAGCGGGGGGCCAAGAGACCCAGTACTTC.

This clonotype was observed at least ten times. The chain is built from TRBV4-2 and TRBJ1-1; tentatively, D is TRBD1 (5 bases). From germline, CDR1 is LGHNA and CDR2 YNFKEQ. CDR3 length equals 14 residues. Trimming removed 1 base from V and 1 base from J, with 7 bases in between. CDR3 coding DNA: TGTGCCAGCAGCCAAGTTGGGGGGAACACTGAAGCTTTCTTT. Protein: CASSQVGGNTEAFF.

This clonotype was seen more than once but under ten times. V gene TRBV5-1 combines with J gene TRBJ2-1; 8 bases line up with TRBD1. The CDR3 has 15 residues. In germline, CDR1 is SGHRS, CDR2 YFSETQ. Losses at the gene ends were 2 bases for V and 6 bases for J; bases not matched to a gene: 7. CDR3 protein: CASSLPQGAGNEQFF. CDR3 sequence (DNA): TGCGCCAGCAGCTTACCCCAGGGGGCGGGCAATGAGCAGTTCTTC.

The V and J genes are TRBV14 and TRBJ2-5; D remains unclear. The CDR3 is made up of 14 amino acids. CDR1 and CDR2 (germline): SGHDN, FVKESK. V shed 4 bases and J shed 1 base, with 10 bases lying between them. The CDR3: CASSPPNIQETQYF. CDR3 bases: TGTGCCAGCAGCCCCCCCAATATCCAAGAGACCCAGTACTTC. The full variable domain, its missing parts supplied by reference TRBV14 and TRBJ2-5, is EAGVTQFPSHSVIEKGQTVTLRCDPISGHDNLYWYRRVMGKEIKFLLHFVKESKQDESGMPNNRFLAERTGGTYSTLKVQPAELEDSGVYFCASSPPNIQETQYFGPGTRLLVL.

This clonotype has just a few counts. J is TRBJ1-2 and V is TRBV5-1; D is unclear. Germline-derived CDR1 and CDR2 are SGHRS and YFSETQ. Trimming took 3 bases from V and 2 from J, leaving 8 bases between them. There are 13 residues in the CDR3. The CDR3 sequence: CASSSTLNYGYTF. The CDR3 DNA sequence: TGCGCCAGCAGCTCAACACTGAACTATGGCTACACCTTC.

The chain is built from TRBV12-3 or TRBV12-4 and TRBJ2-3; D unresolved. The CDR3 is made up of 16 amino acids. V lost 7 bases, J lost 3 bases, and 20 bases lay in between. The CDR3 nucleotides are TGTGCCAGCAACCATTACTCCGGCGGATGGACAGATACGCAGTATTTT. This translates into CASNHYSGGWTDTQYF.

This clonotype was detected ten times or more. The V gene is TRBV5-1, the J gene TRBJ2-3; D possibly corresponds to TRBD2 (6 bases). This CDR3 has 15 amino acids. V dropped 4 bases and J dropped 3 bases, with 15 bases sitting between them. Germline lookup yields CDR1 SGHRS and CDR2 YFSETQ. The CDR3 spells CASSPWRDRTDTQYF. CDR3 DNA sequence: TGCGCCAGCAGCCCCTGGAGGGATAGAACAGATACGCAGTATTTT.